This T cell receptor (beta chain) was sequenced in a study of T cell responses to AZD1222 COVID-19 vaccine. Profiling relied on immunoSEQ multiplex PCR, and the TCRdb table lists in-frame clones only, not all of them. This sample yields some 200,000 clones, of which roughly 90% are seen a single time; 0.99% belongs to the top ten. Germline CDR1 reads SGHVS; CDR2 reads FQNEAQ. V was clipped by 0 bases and J by 0 bases; unmatched bases: 3. This CDR3 has 16 amino acids. On this clone: Its antigen is currently unknown.

Findings and caveats of the study: Spike-specific TCRs gained breadth and depth after people received two AZD1222 doses.

The V and J genes are TRBV7-8 and TRBJ2-3; TRBD2 matches 7 bases. This clonotype was sampled from an adult in good health. The input for sequencing was peripheral blood, taken on day 0 of AZD1222 vaccination. As DNA, the CDR3 is TGTGCCAGCAGCTTAGCTAGGCGGGGGAGCACAGATACGCAGTATTTT. As protein: CASSLARRGSTDTQYF.